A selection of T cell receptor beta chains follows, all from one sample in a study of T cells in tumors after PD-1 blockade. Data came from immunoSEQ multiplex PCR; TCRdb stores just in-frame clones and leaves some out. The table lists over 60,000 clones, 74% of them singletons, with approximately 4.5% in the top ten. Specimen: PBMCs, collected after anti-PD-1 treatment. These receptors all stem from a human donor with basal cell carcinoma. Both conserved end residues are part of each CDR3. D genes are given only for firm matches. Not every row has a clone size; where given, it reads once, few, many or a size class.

CASSLAGAGTVEDTQYF	TGCGCCAGCAGCTTGGCCGGGGCGGGGACAGTGGAAGATACGCAGTATTTT	TRBV5-1	TRBJ2-3	-	-
CASSLIGTSGNGEQFF	TGCGCCAGCAGCTTGATCGGGACTAGCGGGAACGGTGAGCAGTTCTTC	TRBV5-1	TRBJ2-1	-	TRBD2
CASSLGSNQPQHF	TGTGCCAGCAGTTTGGGAAGCAATCAGCCCCAGCATTTT	TRBV12-3/TRBV12-4	TRBJ1-5	many	-
CASSVLSGGYNEQFF	TGTGCCAGCAGCGTGCTGAGCGGGGGGTACAATGAGCAGTTCTTC	TRBV9	TRBJ2-1	-	TRBD2
CASSPGQGSFYNEQFF	TGTGCCAGCTCACCGGGACAGGGGTCTTTCTACAATGAGCAGTTCTTC	TRBV18	TRBJ2-1	few	TRBD1
CASSSRDTSGGEKLFF	TGTGCCAGCAGCTCGCGGGACACGAGCGGCGGGGAAAAACTGTTTTTT	TRBV5-4	TRBJ1-4	-	-
CASSQEGVSSYEQYF	TGTGCCAGCAGCCAAGAGGGCGTGAGCTCCTACGAGCAGTACTTC	TRBV4-2	TRBJ2-7	-	-
CASSPDRAGEQYF	TGTGCCAGTAGTCCGGACAGGGCGGGGGAGCAGTACTTC	TRBV19	TRBJ2-7	-	TRBD1
CASRETGLRYGYTF	TGTGCCAGCAGGGAGACAGGTCTACGCTATGGCTACACCTTC	TRBV6-5	TRBJ1-2	-	-
CASSYQGQETQYF	TGTGCCAGCAGTTACCAGGGGCAAGAGACCCAGTACTTC	TRBV6-6	TRBJ2-5	-	-
CASNEGRGNTEAFF	TGCGCCAGCAACGAAGGAAGGGGGAATACTGAAGCTTTCTTT	TRBV4-1	TRBJ1-1	-	-
CAGSLGGGSQETQYF	TGTGCTGGCAGCTTGGGAGGGGGGTCTCAAGAGACCCAGTACTTC	TRBV7-7	TRBJ2-5	-	-
CASSQDRGTVKTYEQYF	TGCGCCAGCAGCCAGGACAGAGGGACAGTGAAAACCTACGAGCAGTACTTC	TRBV4-1	TRBJ2-7	-	TRBD1
CASSLVTLEPQHF	TGTGCCAGCAGCCTAGTAACCCTAGAGCCCCAGCATTTT	TRBV7-8	TRBJ1-5	few	-
CASSLSAGIQPQHF	TGTGCCAGCAGTTTATCGGCAGGTATACAGCCCCAGCATTTT	TRBV27	TRBJ1-5	-	-
CASSDPGQRGGTEAFF	TGTGCCAGCAGTGACCCGGGACAGAGGGGGGGGACTGAAGCTTTCTTT	TRBV25-1	TRBJ1-1	-	TRBD1
CASSRVQGVNGYTF	TGTGCCAGCAGCCGAGTACAGGGGGTCAATGGCTACACCTTC	TRBV6-5	TRBJ1-2	-	TRBD1
CASSPLADSNQPQHF	TGTGCCAGCAGTCCCCTCGCCGATAGCAATCAGCCCCAGCATTTT	TRBV6-2/TRBV6-3	TRBJ1-5	once	-